The rows below give T cell receptor beta chains drawn from one sample of a study of Ad26.COV2.S vaccination and SARS-CoV-2 variants. Some clones are missing from TCRdb's copy, which holds only in-frame ones; the method was immunoSEQ multiplex PCR. This sample has 300,000 to 450,000 clones; 85% occur once, and the top ten carry around 3.3%. The sample consisted of peripheral blood, taken in a trial of Ad26.COV2.S vaccine versus placebo. Receptor source: a person aged 18-60 years who received the Ad26.COV2.S COVID-19 vaccine or a placebo. CDR3s include the opening cysteine and the closing phenylalanine or tryptophan. D genes are given only for firm matches. Part of the rows lack a size; the others show once, few, many or a class for expanded clones.

TRBD1	TRBJ1-5	few	TRBV29-1	CSAGTGGEGQPQHF	TGCAGCGCCGGGACAGGGGGAGAGGGTCAGCCCCAGCATTTT
NA	TRBJ2-7	NA	TRBV7-9	CASSLTETYEQYF	TGTGCCAGCAGCCTGACAGAAACCTACGAGCAGTACTTC
NA	TRBJ2-6	NA	TRBV28	CASRPVRVAGANVLTF	TGTGCCAGCAGGCCGGTGCGGGTGGCTGGGGCCAACGTCCTGACTTTC
NA	TRBJ2-7	NA	TRBV7-9	CASSLAYRESYEQYF	TGTGCCAGCAGCTTAGCTTACAGGGAGTCCTACGAGCAGTACTTC
TRBD2	TRBJ2-7	NA	TRBV7-2	CASSHGTSGGHSYEQYF	TGTGCCAGCAGCCACGGGACTAGCGGGGGCCATTCCTACGAGCAGTACTTC
TRBD1	TRBJ2-2	NA	TRBV10-3	CAISPRDRDIGELFF	TGTGCCATCAGTCCCCGGGACAGGGATATCGGGGAGCTGTTTTTT
NA	TRBJ1-5	NA	TRBV19	CASSHGGNQPQHF	TGTGCCAGTAGCCACGGTGGCAATCAGCCCCAGCATTTT
TRBD1	TRBJ2-2	NA	TRBV7-9	CASSAEGTGYFGGELFF	TGTGCCAGCAGCGCCGAAGGGACAGGCTATTTCGGCGGGGAGCTGTTTTTT
NA	TRBJ1-6	NA	TRBV14	CASSQEGRGANSPLHF	TGTGCCAGCAGCCAAGAGGGGAGGGGGGCAAATTCACCCCTCCACTTT
TRBD1	TRBJ1-1	NA	TRBV27	CASNRQGMNTEAFF	TGTGCCAGCAACCGACAGGGAATGAACACTGAAGCTTTCTTT
NA	TRBJ1-3	NA	TRBV7-2	CASSPGQTNTIYF	TGTGCCAGCAGCCCAGGACAGACAAACACCATATATTTT
NA	TRBJ1-1	NA	TRBV6-5	CASRPPGRMNTEAFF	TGTGCCAGCAGACCTCCGGGACGGATGAACACTGAAGCTTTTTTT
NA	TRBJ1-4	NA	TRBV19	CASSMGQTNEKLFF	TGTGCCAGTAGTATGGGTCAGACTAATGAAAAACTGTTTTTT
TRBD2	TRBJ2-7	NA	TRBV5-8	CASSLLAGRRGEQYF	TGTGCCAGCAGCTTACTAGCGGGGCGGCGGGGCGAGCAGTACTTC
NA	TRBJ2-7	NA	TRBV29-1	CSVDGDPSYEQYF	TGCAGCGTTGACGGGGATCCCTCCTACGAGCAGTACTTC
NA	TRBJ1-1	NA	TRBV7-8	CASSRAAMNTEAFF	TGTGCCAGCAGCCGAGCGGCTATGAACACTGAAGCTTTCTTT
TRBD2	TRBJ2-7	NA	TRBV15	CATSRNSGGSSYEQYF	TGTGCCACCAGCAGAAATAGCGGGGGAAGCTCCTACGAGCAGTACTTC
TRBD1	TRBJ1-4	NA	TRBV28	CASKLQGAGNEKLFF	TGTGCCAGCAAACTACAGGGGGCGGGTAATGAAAAACTGTTTTTT
NA	TRBJ2-1	NA	TRBV5-5	CASSLEPYSYNEQFF	TGTGCCAGCAGCTTGGAACCCTACTCCTACAATGAGCAGTTCTTC
NA	TRBJ2-7	NA	TRBV29-1	CSAHEFWQGKYKVGNEQYF	TGCAGCGCCCATGAATTCTGGCAAGGGAAATACAAAGTCGGGAACGAGCAGTACTTC
NA	TRBJ2-7	NA	TRBV6-6	CASSYSGGTYEQYF	TGTGCCAGCAGTTACTCGGGGGGCACCTACGAGCAGTACTTC
NA	TRBJ1-5	once	TRBV3-1/TRBV3-2	CASSQRIQWVEKNQPQHF	TGTGCCAGCAGCCAAAGGATCCAGTGGGTCGAGAAAAATCAGCCCCAGCATTTT
TRBD2	TRBJ2-3	NA	TRBV10-3	CAISEMTSGGTDTQYF	TGTGCCATCAGTGAGATGACTAGCGGGGGCACAGATACGCAGTATTTT
NA	TRBJ2-7	NA	TRBV28	CATPSDRREEQYF	TGTGCCACCCCCTCGGACAGGAGGGAAGAGCAGTACTTC
TRBD2	TRBJ2-5	NA	TRBV3-1/TRBV3-2	CASSLMWGGIQETQYF	TGTGCCAGCAGTCTGATGTGGGGGGGGATTCAAGAGACCCAGTACTTC
NA	TRBJ1-4	NA	TRBV5-8	CASSTQGNEKLFF	TGTGCCAGCAGCACACAGGGTAACGAAAAACTGTTTTTT
NA	TRBJ2-4	many	TRBV30	CAWTGRSRSIQYF	TGTGCCTGGACGGGCAGATCGAGAAGCATTCAGTACTTC
NA	TRBJ1-2	NA	TRBV11-3	CASSPLRRGQDYGYTF	TGTGCCAGCAGCCCTCTCCGGAGGGGCCAAGACTATGGCTACACCTTC
NA	TRBJ1-2	NA	TRBV6-2/TRBV6-3	CASSHRGQANYGYTF	TGTGCCAGCAGTCACCGGGGGCAGGCAAACTATGGCTACACCTTC
NA	TRBJ1-1	few	TRBV19	CARLRALF	TGTGCCAGACTGCGGGCCCTTTTT
TRBD1	TRBJ2-1	NA	TRBV7-9	CASSLFSETGGEQFF	TGTGCCAGCAGCTTATTTTCAGAGACAGGGGGTGAGCAGTTCTTC
TRBD1	TRBJ2-3	NA	TRBV14	CASSLDRVLFTDTQYF	TGTGCCAGCAGCCTCGACAGGGTTCTCTTCACAGATACGCAGTATTTT
TRBD2	TRBJ2-3	NA	TRBV9	CASSVTSGSSDTQYF	TGTGCCAGCAGCGTAACTAGCGGGAGCTCAGATACGCAGTATTTT
NA	TRBJ1-3	NA	TRBV5-6	CASSPGAGNTIYF	TGTGCCAGCAGCCCCGGGGCTGGAAACACCATATATTTT
NA	TRBJ2-5	NA	TRBV7-2	CASSLIRQGETQYF	TGTGCCAGCAGCTTAATTCGGCAAGGGGAGACCCAGTACTTC
NA	TRBJ2-6	NA	TRBV5-5	CASSLVASGANVLTF	TGTGCCAGCAGCTTGGTGGCGTCTGGGGCCAACGTCCTGACTTTC
TRBD2	TRBJ2-5	NA	TRBV6-5	CASTVGTSNQETQYF	TGTGCCAGCACCGTCGGGACTAGCAACCAAGAGACCCAGTACTTC
NA	TRBJ1-5	NA	TRBV7-2	CASSSGAGPNQPQHF	TGTGCCAGCAGCTCCGGGGCAGGGCCGAATCAGCCCCAGCATTTT
TRBD1	TRBJ1-5	NA	TRBV28	CASSPSRDRGVQPQHF	TGTGCCAGCAGTCCGTCTCGGGACAGGGGCGTACAGCCCCAGCATTTT